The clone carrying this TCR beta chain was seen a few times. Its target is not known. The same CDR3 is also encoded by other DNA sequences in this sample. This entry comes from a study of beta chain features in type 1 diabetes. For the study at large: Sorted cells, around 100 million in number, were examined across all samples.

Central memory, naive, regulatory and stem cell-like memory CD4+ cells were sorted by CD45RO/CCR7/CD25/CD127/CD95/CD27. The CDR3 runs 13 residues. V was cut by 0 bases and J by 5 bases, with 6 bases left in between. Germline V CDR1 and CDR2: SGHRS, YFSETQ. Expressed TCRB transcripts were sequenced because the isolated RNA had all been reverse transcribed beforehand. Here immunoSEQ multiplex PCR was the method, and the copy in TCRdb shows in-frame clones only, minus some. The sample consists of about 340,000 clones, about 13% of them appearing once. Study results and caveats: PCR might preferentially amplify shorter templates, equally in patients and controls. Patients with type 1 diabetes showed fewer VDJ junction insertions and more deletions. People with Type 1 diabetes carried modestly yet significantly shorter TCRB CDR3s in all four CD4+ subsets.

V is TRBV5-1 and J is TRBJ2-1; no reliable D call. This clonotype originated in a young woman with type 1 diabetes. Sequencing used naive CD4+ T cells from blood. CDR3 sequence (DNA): TGCGCCAGCAGCTTGGACAGAGACAATGAGCAGTTCTTC. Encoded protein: CASSLDRDNEQFF.